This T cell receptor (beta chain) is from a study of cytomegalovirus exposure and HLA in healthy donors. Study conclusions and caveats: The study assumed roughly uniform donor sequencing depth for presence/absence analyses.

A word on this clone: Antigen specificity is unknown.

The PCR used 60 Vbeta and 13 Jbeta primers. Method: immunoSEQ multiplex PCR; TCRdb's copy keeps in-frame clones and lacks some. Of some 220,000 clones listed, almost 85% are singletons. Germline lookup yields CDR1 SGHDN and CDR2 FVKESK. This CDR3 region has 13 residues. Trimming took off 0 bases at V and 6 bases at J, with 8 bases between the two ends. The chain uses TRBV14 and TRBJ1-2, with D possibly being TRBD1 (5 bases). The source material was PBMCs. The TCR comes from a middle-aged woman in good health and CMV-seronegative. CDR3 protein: CASSQELRDGYTF. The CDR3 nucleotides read TGTGCCAGCAGCCAAGAACTCAGGGATGGCTACACCTTC.